This entry concerns a single T cell receptor beta chain. The entry originates in a study of blood T cell repertoires in COVID-19. Study at large: COVID-19 samples, acute and convalescent, were from the United States, Italy and Spain.

Using immunoSEQ multiplex PCR, the repertoire was profiled, and TCRdb retains in-frame clones only, with some absent. The sample lists about 34,000 clones, 85% occurring once. V shed 6 bases and J 4 bases; nucleotides not matched to a gene: 4. Germline assignment: CDR1 SNHLY and CDR2 FYNNEI. This CDR3 is built from 13 residues. Sequenced material: peripheral blood. The chain employs TRBV2 and TRBJ2-5; 8 nucleotides agree with TRBD2. The TCR originated in an older woman with active COVID-19. The CDR3 bases are TGTGCCAGCAGGGCGGGGGGAGGAGAGACCCAGTACTTC. Its translation: CASRAGGGETQYF.